The sequence of this T cell receptor beta chain was determined in a study of blood T cell repertoires in COVID-19. As originally analysed: Amplification with reference gene primers provided the estimates of nucleated cell counts. Assay used: immunoSEQ multiplex PCR; TCRdb lists only in-frame clones, some missing. The V and J calls and clone size were taken over from that table, and D and trimming were inferred from the DNA. The sample yields around 250,000 clones, approximately 84% seen once. Per the germline V gene, CDR1 is KGHDR and CDR2 is SFDVKD. Trimming removed 4 bases from V and 5 bases from J; junction bases left unmatched: 10. The CDR3 extends over 16 amino acids.

This TCR came from a human donor in a cohort sampled during active COVID-19. The V call is TRBV24-1, the J call TRBJ1-2; 9 bases line up with TRBD1. Material for sequencing was peripheral blood. CDR3 residues: CATSDPTGGSGYGYTF. Here the CDR3 DNA reads TGTGCCACCAGTGACCCAACAGGGGGCTCTGGGTATGGCTACACCTTC.